This paragraph covers one T cell receptor (beta chain) sequence. The data were produced by immunoSEQ multiplex PCR, yet TCRdb's version contains in-frame clones alone and is incomplete. The sample gives about 81,000 clones, just under 95% of which show up once; 1.3% to 1.5% is in the top ten. Germline loops: CDR1 MNHNS, CDR2 SASEGT. The CDR3 totals 15 residues. The ends were cut back, 11 bases at V and 1 base at J, with 21 bases in the middle. The data belong to a study of human versus mouse CDR3 diversity and MHC coevolution. Study overall: Between roughly 5.5 x 10^6 and 1.6 x 10^7 valid reads came from each sample.

The sequenced sample was naive CD4+ T cells from blood. Subset reported: CD45RO-negative CD62L-positive naive CD4 T cells. This sequence originates from a person aged 30 to 70 in good health. The V and J genes are TRBV6-1 and TRBJ2-7, with D possibly matching TRBD2 (5 bases). CDR3 sequence reads: CAACPGPRGSYEQYF. DNA for the CDR3: TGTGCCGCATGTCCAGGCCCCCGAGGGTCCTACGAGCAGTACTTC.